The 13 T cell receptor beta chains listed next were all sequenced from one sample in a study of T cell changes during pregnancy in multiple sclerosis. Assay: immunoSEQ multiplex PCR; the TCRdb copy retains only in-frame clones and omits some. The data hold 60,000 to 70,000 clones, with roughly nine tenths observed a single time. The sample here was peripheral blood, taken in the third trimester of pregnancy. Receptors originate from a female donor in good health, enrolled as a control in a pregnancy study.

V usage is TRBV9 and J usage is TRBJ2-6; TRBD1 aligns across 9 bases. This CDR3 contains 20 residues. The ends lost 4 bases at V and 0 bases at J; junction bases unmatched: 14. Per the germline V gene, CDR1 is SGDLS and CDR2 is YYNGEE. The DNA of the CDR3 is TGTGCCAGCAGCCTTGGAGTCGGACAGGGGCTGCCCTCTGGGGCCAACGTCCTGACTTTC. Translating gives CASSLGVGQGLPSGANVLTF.

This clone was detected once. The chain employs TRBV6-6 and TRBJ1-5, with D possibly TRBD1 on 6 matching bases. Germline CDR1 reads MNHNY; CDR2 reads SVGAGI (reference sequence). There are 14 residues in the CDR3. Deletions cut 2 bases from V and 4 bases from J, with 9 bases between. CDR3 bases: TGTGCCAGCAGTTACCTGACAGGTAATCAGCCCCAGCATTTT. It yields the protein CASSYLTGNQPQHF.

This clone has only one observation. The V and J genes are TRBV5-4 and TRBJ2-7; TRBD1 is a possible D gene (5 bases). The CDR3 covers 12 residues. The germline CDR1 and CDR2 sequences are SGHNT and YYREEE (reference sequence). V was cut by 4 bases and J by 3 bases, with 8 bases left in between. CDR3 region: CASSVDSYEQYF. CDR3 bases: TGTGCCAGCAGCGTAGACAGCTACGAGCAGTACTTC.

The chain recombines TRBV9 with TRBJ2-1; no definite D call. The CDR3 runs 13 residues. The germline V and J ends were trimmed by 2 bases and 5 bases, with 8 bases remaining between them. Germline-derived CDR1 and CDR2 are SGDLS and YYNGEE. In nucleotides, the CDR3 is TGTGCCAGCAGCGTTCTACCTAACAATGAGCAGTTCTTC. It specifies CASSVLPNNEQFF.

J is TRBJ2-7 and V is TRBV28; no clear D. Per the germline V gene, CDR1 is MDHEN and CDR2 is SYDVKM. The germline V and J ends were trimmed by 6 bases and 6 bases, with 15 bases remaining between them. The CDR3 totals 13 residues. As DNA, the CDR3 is TGTGCCAGCAGCTCCCCAGTCCCCTTCGAGCAGTACTTC. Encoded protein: CASSSPVPFEQYF.

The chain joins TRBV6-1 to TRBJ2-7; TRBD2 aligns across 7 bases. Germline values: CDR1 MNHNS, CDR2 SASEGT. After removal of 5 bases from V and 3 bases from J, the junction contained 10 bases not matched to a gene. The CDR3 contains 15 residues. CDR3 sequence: CASSMEGTTNYEQYF. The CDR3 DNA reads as TGTGCCAGCAGTATGGAAGGGACTACCAACTACGAGCAGTACTTC.

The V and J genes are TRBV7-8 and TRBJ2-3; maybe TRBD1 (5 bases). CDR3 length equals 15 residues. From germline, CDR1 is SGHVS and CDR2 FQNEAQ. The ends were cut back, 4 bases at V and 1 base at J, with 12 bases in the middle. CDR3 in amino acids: CASSSDNRGTDTQYF. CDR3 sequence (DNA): TGTGCCAGCAGCTCGGACAACCGTGGCACAGATACGCAGTATTTT.

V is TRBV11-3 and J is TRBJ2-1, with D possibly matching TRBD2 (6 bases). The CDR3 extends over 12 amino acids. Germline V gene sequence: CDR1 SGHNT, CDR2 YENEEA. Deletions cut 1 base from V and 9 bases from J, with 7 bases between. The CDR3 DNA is TGTGCCAGCAGCTTAGGGAGGGGTGAGCAGTTCTTC. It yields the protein CASSLGRGEQFF.

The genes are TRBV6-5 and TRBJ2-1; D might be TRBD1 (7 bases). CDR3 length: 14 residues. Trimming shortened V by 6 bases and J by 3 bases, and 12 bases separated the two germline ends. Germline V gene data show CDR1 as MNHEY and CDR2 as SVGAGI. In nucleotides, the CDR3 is TGTGCCAGCAGACCGGGGGACAGCTACAATGAGCAGTTCTTC. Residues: CASRPGDSYNEQFF.

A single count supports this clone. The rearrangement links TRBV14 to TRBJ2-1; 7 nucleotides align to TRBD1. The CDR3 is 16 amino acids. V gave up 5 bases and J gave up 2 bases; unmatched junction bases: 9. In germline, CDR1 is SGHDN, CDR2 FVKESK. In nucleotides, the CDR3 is TGTGCCAGCAGCGCTAGGGGGCCCGGGACCTACAATGAGCAGTTCTTC. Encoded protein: CASSARGPGTYNEQFF. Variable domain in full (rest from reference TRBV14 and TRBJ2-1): EAGVTQFPSHSVIEKGQTVTLRCDPISGHDNLYWYRRVMGKEIKFLLHFVKESKQDESGMPNNRFLAERTGGTYSTLKVQPAELEDSGVYFCASSARGPGTYNEQFFGPGTRLTVL.

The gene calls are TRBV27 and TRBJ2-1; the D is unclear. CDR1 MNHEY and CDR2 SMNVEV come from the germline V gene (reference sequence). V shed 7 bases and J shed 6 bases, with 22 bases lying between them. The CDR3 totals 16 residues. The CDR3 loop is CASNSWAASTLNEQFF. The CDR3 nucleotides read TGTGCCAGCAATAGTTGGGCAGCCTCAACCCTCAATGAGCAGTTCTTC.

The DNA of the CDR3 is TGTGCCAGCAGTAGGACTAGCGGTCCCCAAGAGACCCAGTACTTC. Translated: CASSRTSGPQETQYF. The chain carries TRBV27 and TRBJ2-5; 10 nucleotides line up with TRBD2. The CDR3 is made up of 15 amino acids. The V gene's germline CDR1 is MNHEY and CDR2 SMNVEV (reference sequence). Trimming at V came to 5 bases and at J to 1 base, leaving 4 bases not matched to a gene.

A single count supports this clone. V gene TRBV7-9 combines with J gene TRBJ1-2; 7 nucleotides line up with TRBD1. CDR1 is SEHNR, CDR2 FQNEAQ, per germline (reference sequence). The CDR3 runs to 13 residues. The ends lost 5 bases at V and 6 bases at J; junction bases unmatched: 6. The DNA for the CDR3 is TGTGCCAGCAGCCAGACAGGGTTGAATGGCTACACCTTC. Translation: CASSQTGLNGYTF.